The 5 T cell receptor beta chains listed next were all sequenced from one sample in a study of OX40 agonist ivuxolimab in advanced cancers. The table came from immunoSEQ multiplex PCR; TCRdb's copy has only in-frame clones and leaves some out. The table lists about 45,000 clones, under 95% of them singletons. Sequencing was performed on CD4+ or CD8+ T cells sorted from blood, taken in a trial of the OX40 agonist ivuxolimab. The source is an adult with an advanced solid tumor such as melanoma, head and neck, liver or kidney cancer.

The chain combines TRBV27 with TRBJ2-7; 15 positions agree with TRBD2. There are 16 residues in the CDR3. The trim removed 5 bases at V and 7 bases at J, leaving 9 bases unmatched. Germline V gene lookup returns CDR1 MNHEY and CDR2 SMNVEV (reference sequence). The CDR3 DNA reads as TGTGCCAGCAGTGACAAAATAGGACTAGCGGGAGGGGAGCAGTACTTC. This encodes CASSDKIGLAGGEQYF.

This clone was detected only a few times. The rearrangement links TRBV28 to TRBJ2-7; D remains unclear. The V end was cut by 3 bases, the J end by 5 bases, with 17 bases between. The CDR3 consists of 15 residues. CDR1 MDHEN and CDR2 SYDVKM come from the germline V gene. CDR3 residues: CASSLGNIYRDEQYF. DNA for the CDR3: TGTGCCAGCAGTTTGGGTAATATTTACCGGGACGAGCAGTACTTC.

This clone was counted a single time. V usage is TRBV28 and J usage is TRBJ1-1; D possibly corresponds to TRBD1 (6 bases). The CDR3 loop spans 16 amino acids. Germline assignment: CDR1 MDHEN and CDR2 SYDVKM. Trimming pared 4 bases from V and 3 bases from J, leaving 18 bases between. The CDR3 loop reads CASSSTWRGGYTEAFF. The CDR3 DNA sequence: TGTGCCAGCAGTTCTACCTGGAGGGGGGGCTACACTGAAGCTTTCTTT.

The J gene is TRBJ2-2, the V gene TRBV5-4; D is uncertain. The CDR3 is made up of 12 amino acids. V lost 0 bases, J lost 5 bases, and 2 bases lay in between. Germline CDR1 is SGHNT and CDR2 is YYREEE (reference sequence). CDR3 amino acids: CASSLETGELFF. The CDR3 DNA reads TGTGCCAGCAGCTTGGAGACCGGGGAGCTGTTTTTT.

CDR3 region: CASSLRSDSYYEQYF. In nucleotides, the CDR3 is TGTGCCAGCAGTTTGCGCTCGGACTCCTATTACGAGCAGTACTTC. The V and J genes are TRBV28 and TRBJ2-7; D might be TRBD2 (5 bases). V was shortened by 3 bases and J by 4 bases, with 16 bases between the two germline ends. The CDR3 contains 15 residues. The germline V gene has CDR1 MDHEN and CDR2 SYDVKM.